A selection of T cell receptor beta chains follows, all from one sample in a study of somatic mutations in cytotoxic T cells in rheumatoid arthritis. The protocol was immunoSEQ multiplex PCR, while the TCRdb copy is restricted to in-frame clones and leaves out a portion. The data hold around 20,000 clones, with 80% to 90% observed a single time. The sequenced sample consisted of CD8+ T cells sorted from blood. The receptors derive from an adult with rheumatoid arthritis. CDR3s include the opening cysteine and the closing phenylalanine or tryptophan. Each record gives: J gene, V gene, clone size, D gene, CDR3 length, CDR3 DNA, CDR3 protein. D genes are given only for firm matches. Clone size is not always given. Where it is, it says once, few, many or a class for expanded clones.

>TRBJ2-7|TRBV7-2|once|TRBD1|15
TGTGCCAGCAGCGACCACCCTGGCAGGGGGTACGAGCAGTACTTC
CASSDHPGRGYEQYF
>TRBJ1-5|TRBV11-1|NA|NA|14
TGTGCCAGCAGCTTGGGTGCGGGAAATCAGCCCCAGCATTTT
CASSLGAGNQPQHF
>TRBJ2-3|TRBV7-8|once|NA|16
TGTGCCAGCAGCTTAGAGGCCCGGCAGTTAACAGATACGCAGTATTTT
CASSLEARQLTDTQYF
>TRBJ2-1|TRBV28|NA|NA|15
TGTGCCAGCAGTTTAAGTGGCGGTTCCTACAATGAGCAGTTCTTC
CASSLSGGSYNEQFF
>TRBJ1-2|TRBV29-1|NA|TRBD1|14
TGCAGCGTAACTCTTTCAGGGGGCGTGCGGGGCTACACCTTC
CSVTLSGGVRGYTF
>TRBJ2-5|TRBV4-2|few|TRBD2|15
TGTGCCAGCAGCCAAGAGCGGGGGGGCCAAGAGACCCAGTACTTC
CASSQERGGQETQYF
>TRBJ1-4|TRBV5-6|NA|NA|14
TGTGCCAGCAGTTCAACGGACCATAATGAAAAACTGTTTTTT
CASSSTDHNEKLFF
>TRBJ2-5|TRBV7-3|NA|NA|15
TGTGCCAGCAGCCCCGAAGGGGGGGGCCGGGAGACCCAGTACTTC
CASSPEGGGRETQYF
>TRBJ2-1|TRBV27|NA|TRBD2|17
TGTGCCAGCAGTCCCCTAGCGGGAGGGGGTTATCGCGATGAGCAGTTCTTC
CASSPLAGGGYRDEQFF
>TRBJ2-3|TRBV30|NA|TRBD2|16
TGTGCCTGGAGTCCTCCCCCAGCGGGGGGCTCAGATACGCAGTATTTT
CAWSPPPAGGSDTQYF
>TRBJ2-2|TRBV7-6|NA|TRBD1|15
TGTGCCAGCAGCTTAGTCTGGCAGGGGGCCGGGGAGCTGTTTTTT
CASSLVWQGAGELFF
>TRBJ2-7|TRBV6-1|once|NA|15
TGTGCCAGCAGTGAAGATGGGGGCTTATACTACGAGCAGTACTTC
CASSEDGGLYYEQYF
>TRBJ2-3|TRBV6-1|NA|NA|13
TGTGCCAGCAGGGCCCAAGACACAGATACGCAGTATTTT
CASRAQDTDTQYF
>TRBJ2-1|TRBV7-8|NA|NA|16
TGTGCCAGCAGCAACCAGGGCCGATCGTCCTACAATGAGCAGTTCTTC
CASSNQGRSSYNEQFF
>TRBJ2-1|TRBV27|NA|TRBD2|13
TGTGCCAGCAGTTTGGTTAGCGGGATTGAGCAGTTCTTC
CASSLVSGIEQFF
>TRBJ2-5|TRBV7-2|NA|NA|15
TGTGCCAGCAGCTCCGGGACACTGCACCAAGAGACCCAGTACTTC
CASSSGTLHQETQYF
>TRBJ2-7|TRBV5-7|NA|TRBD1|14
TGTGCCAGCAGCTTAAAGACAGGGGGCTACGAGCAGTACTTC
CASSLKTGGYEQYF
>TRBJ2-2|TRBV29-1|NA|TRBD1|17
TGCAGCGTTGAAGATCCCTCGGACAGGGTAGGAACCGGGGAGCTGTTTTTT
CSVEDPSDRVGTGELFF
>TRBJ2-7|TRBV29-1|few|TRBD2|14
TGCAGCGTTGAAGATCCCGGGGGGAGCTACGAGCAGTACTTC
CSVEDPGGSYEQYF
>TRBJ2-7|TRBV6-6|once|NA|12
TGTGCCAGTGAGACAGGCACCTACGAGCAGTACTTC
CASETGTYEQYF
>TRBJ2-7|TRBV7-9|NA|NA|14
TGTGCCAGCAGCTTAGCTAGCGGTATACGAGGGCAGTACTTC
CASSLASGIRGQYF
>TRBJ1-5|TRBV28|NA|NA|16
TGTGCCAGCAGTTTGCCTTACAGGGAAACTGGTCAGCCCCAGCATTTT
CASSLPYRETGQPQHF
>TRBJ1-6|TRBV18|NA|TRBD1|15
TGTGCCAGCTCCCGCACAGGGGCAGGGAATTCACCCCTCCACTTT
CASSRTGAGNSPLHF
>TRBJ1-1|TRBV6-5|NA|NA|15
TGTGCCAGCAGTGGAAGGGGGGACGGTCACACTGAAGCTTTCTTT
CASSGRGDGHTEAFF
>TRBJ2-2|TRBV19|NA|TRBD1|15
TGTGCCAGTAGTATTCGGACAGGCGGACTCGGGGAGCTGTTTTTT
CASSIRTGGLGELFF
>TRBJ2-5|TRBV9|NA|NA|14
TGTGCCAGCAGCGGCCGGGCCTCAGAAGAGACCCAGTACTTC
CASSGRASEETQYF
>TRBJ2-7|TRBV18|NA|NA|15
TGTGCCAGCTCACCACCGGAGGGACATTCCTACGAGCAGTACTTC
CASSPPEGHSYEQYF
>TRBJ2-7|TRBV7-6|NA|NA|12
TGTGCCAGCAGCTTAGCCGAGTCCGAGCAGTACTTC
CASSLAESEQYF
>TRBJ2-2|TRBV9|NA|NA|16
TGTGCCAGCAGCGTAGGTGGAGCTAACCCCACCGGGGAGCTGTTTTTT
CASSVGGANPTGELFF
>TRBJ1-2|TRBV19|NA|NA|13
TGTGCCAGTAAGGTGATGGCACTCGATGGCTACACCTTC
CASKVMALDGYTF
>TRBJ2-3|TRBV28|few|NA|12
TGTGCCAGCAGTATGGGTCCGGACACGCAGTATTTT
CASSMGPDTQYF
>TRBJ1-2|TRBV28|NA|NA|14
TGTGCGATCGCTTTGACCCGGGGGGACTATGGCTACACCTTC
CAIALTRGDYGYTF